This T cell receptor (beta chain) is from a study of spatial heterogeneity in lung cancer (dated by TCRdb to about 2019). Study-level background: More beta-chain than alpha-chain transcripts were consistently detected, likely reflecting higher beta-chain transcript abundance. A strong correlation was found between TCR transcript counts in tumor regions and a T cell transcriptional module score from matched bulk RNA-seq. In the raw uncorrected reads, each unique combination of TCR and UMI appeared more than ten times on average. In non-small cell lung cancer, the study quantitatively compared TCR alpha and beta repertoires across several tumor regions, matched nontumor lung, and blood. TCR repertoire features were related to nonsynonymous mutation counts determined by whole-exome sequencing of tumor tissue. Both alpha and beta chains were TCR-sequenced in samples taken at surgery, namely 220 tumor regions, around 70 matched nontumor lung samples and over 55 PBMC samples.

Libraries were made using 5' RACE. TCRdb records NextSeq 500 as the sequencer. To allow correction of PCR and sequencing errors, the TCR library protocol tagged every TCR cDNA molecule with a unique molecular identifier. As for how the authors treated the data: TCR identification, UMI-based error correction and CDR3 extraction were performed with Decombinator tools. TCRs above a frequency of 2 per 1,000, corresponding to the top 1% of the tumor frequency distribution, were defined as expanded. Expanded tumor TCRs statistically deemed absent (corrected P<0.05) from at least one tumor region were classed as regional, and all other expanded tumor TCRs were classed as ubiquitous. Rényi diversity was computed with the R vegan package after subsampling each repertoire 100 times to 5,000 TCRs. To build CDR3 similarity networks, amino acid triplet string-kernel similarity was used, and CDR3s were connected when their pairwise similarity was above 0.82. The public reads were reanalyzed by TCRdb: fastp trimming at Q25, MiXCR alignment, in-frame beta chains only. Each CDR3 protein gets just one entry, which takes the most common genes and DNA from the rows behind it. The V and J calls here are based on TCRdb, not the publication. The sample table records thousands of distinct CDR3 sequences; roughly 3.5% of these occur just once. 15% to 20% of the sample comes from the top ten.

At least ten counts were recorded for this clonotype. No cognate antigen has been identified for it. It has no much larger one-base neighbor in the sample; base qualities were not kept. The sample's time point, from its label and the paper: sample taken at primary tumor resection. Samples were obtained from around 72 patients with early-stage, untreated non-small cell lung cancer from the lung TRACERx cohort. Without any cell sorting, TCR sequencing was performed on whole RNA extracted either from tumor and nontumor lung tissue or from cryopreserved PBMC samples. Only patients with enough RNA available from two or more tumor regions were chosen for TCR sequencing. Tumor and adjacent nontumor lung specimens were reviewed by a lung pathologist before selection. On the study overall, not on this receptor specifically: The count of ubiquitous expanded TCRs correlated with the count of ubiquitous nonsynonymous mutations, and the count of regional expanded TCRs correlated with the count of regional nonsynonymous mutations. Additional single-cell paired TCR alpha and beta sequencing was considered necessary to confirm, at a functional level, the hypothesis that regional TCRs recognize regional mutations. A correlation was observed between the number of expanded intratumoral alpha and beta TCRs and the tumor nonsynonymous mutation count. TCR-seq was estimated to cover only approximately 6.6% of tumor T cells for alpha chains and 12% to 15% for beta chains.

The specimen comprised lung tumor tissue, sampled at surgery. This TCR came from a male donor with early-stage non-small cell lung cancer.

The DNA reads as follows: TGTGCCAGCAGTGAAAGCGGTACCTACGAGCAGTACTTC. Translation gives CASSESGTYEQYF. The sequence joins TRBV27 to TRBJ2-7; perhaps TRBD2 is the D gene, with 5 bases matching. The germline V gene (reference sequence) gives CDR1 as MNHEY and CDR2 as SMNVEV. The junction carries 10 bases between V and J, which are trimmed by 5 bases and 2 bases respectively. Including cysteine and phenylalanine, the CDR3 has 13 amino acids. Only CDR3 DNA remains: 39 bases, in frame from the first base.